The entry below describes one TCR beta chain. Across roughly 25 US areas, participants ranged in age from roughly 18 to 95 years. The table came from immunoSEQ multiplex PCR; TCRdb's copy has only in-frame clones and leaves some out. Seen here are approximately 250,000 clones, 70% to 90% observed once, and the top ten hold roughly 4.3%. Trimming stripped 1 base from V and 7 bases from J, with 14 bases between. CDR3 length: 15 amino acids. Per germline, CDR1 SGHTA and CDR2 FQGNSA. The data belong to a study of blood T cell repertoires in COVID-19. This chain joins TRBV7-2 and TRBJ1-5; weak D call: TRBD1 (5 bases). Sequenced: PBMCs or T cells enriched from blood (not recorded which). This TCR derives from a woman under 40 with acute COVID-19. CDR3 amino acids: CASSLDILWGQPQHF. CDR3 in DNA: TGTGCCAGCAGCTTAGATATTTTATGGGGCCAGCCCCAGCATTTT.